Sequencing of this T cell receptor (beta chain) was carried out in a study of sequential checkpoint blockade in melanoma. About the research overall: Patients were randomized 1:1 to nivolumab-then-ipilimumab or ipilimumab-then-nivolumab first-line. More than 20 patients had matched tumor biopsies before treatment and at week 13 after nivolumab or ipilimumab alone.

Looked up from germline, CDR1 is MNHGY and CDR2 is SAAAGT. Trimming left V 5 bases short and J 3 bases short, with 8 bases between. CDR3 size: 12 residues. Treatment defined: randomized to nivolumab then ipilimumab (arm A) or the reverse (arm B). Study-wide results and caveats: Mutational load did not correlate with tumor T-cell fraction or clonality.

Comments on this clone: What it binds is not known.

Generated by immunoSEQ multiplex PCR, the TCRdb table keeps only in-frame clones and is missing some. The sample yields about 12,000 clones, about a quarter seen once. This sample comprised tumor tissue (inferred from file names), obtained from a patient given nivolumab and ipilimumab in sequence. This receptor was identified in a human donor with melanoma. J is TRBJ2-7 and V is TRBV6-8; D not certain. The CDR3 region is CASSGVSYEQYF. CDR3 sequence (DNA): TGTGCCAGCAGTGGGGTCAGCTACGAGCAGTACTTC.